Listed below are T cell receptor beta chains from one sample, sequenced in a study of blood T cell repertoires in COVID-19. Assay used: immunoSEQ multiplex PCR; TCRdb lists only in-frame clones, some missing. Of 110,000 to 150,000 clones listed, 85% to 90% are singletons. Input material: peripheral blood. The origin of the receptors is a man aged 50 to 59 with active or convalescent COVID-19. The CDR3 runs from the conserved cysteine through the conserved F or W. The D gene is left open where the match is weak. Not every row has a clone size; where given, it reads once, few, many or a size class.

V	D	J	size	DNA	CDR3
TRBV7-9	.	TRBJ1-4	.	TGTGCCAGCAGCGGCCCACAGGACCTTAATGAAAAACTGTTTTTT	CASSGPQDLNEKLFF
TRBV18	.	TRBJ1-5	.	TGTGCCAGCTCAGAGGGGGTGGGACAGCCCCAGCATTTT	CASSEGVGQPQHF
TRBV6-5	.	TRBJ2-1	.	TGTGCCAGCAGTTACGGGGGGAGAGCCGAGTTCTTC	CASSYGGRAEFF
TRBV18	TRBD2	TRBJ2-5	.	TGTGCCAGCTCACTAGGACTAGAAGAGACCCAGTACTTC	CASSLGLEETQYF
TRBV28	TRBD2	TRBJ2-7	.	TGTGCCAGCGTCCCCAGCGGGGGGAGATACGAGCAGTACTTC	CASVPSGGRYEQYF
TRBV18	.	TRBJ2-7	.	TGTGCCAGCTCTTCGACGGAGAGGTACGAGCAGTACTTC	CASSSTERYEQYF
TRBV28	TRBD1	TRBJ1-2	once	TGTGCCAGCAGTCCCATCGACAGGGCGAATTATGGCTACACCTTC	CASSPIDRANYGYTF
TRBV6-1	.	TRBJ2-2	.	TGTGCCAGCAGTGAACAGGGATCCAACACCGGGGAGCTGTTTTTT	CASSEQGSNTGELFF
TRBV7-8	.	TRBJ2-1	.	TGTGCCAGCAGCTCCCTACAGGGACACACGATTAACTACAATGAGCAGTTCTTC	CASSSLQGHTINYNEQFF
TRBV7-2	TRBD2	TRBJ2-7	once	TGTGCCAGCAGCTTAGGGGCTCTAGCGGGATCCGAGCAGTACTTC	CASSLGALAGSEQYF
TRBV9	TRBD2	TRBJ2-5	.	TGTGCCAGCAGCAGTTGGACGGGGACTAGCGGGAGGGCCAGGATAGAGACCCAGTACTTC	CASSSWTGTSGRARIETQYF
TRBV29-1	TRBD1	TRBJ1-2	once	TGCAGCGTTACACTGAGGGGACAGGGACTGGGAGGCTACACCTTC	CSVTLRGQGLGGYTF
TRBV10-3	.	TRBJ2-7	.	TGTGCCATCAGTGCGCGGTCCTACGAGCAGTACTTC	CAISARSYEQYF
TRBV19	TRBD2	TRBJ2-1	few	TGTGCCAGTAGTATCCAACTAGCGGGAGGGAGGAATGAGCAGTTCTTC	CASSIQLAGGRNEQFF
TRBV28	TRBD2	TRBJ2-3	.	TGTGCCAGCAGTCTATGGACTAGCGGCACAGATACGCAGTATTTT	CASSLWTSGTDTQYF
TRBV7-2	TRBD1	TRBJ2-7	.	TGTGCCAGCAGCTTAGGGCAGGGGGCCCCCTACGAGCAGTACTTC	CASSLGQGAPYEQYF
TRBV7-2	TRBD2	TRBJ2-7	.	TGTGCCAGCAGTTCGCGGGGGGAGGGCCGTTCCTACGAGCAGTACTTC	CASSSRGEGRSYEQYF
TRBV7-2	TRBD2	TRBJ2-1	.	TGTGCCAGCAGCTCATCCCTAGCGGGAGTTGTCCATGAGCAGTTCTTC	CASSSSLAGVVHEQFF
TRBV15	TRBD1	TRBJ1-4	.	TGTGCCACCAGCAGAGACCCCGGACAGGAACTTAATGAAAAACTGTTTTTT	CATSRDPGQELNEKLFF
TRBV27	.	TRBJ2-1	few	TGTGCCAGCAGTTTACAGTGGCAGCGCGAGCAGTTCTTC	CASSLQWQREQFF
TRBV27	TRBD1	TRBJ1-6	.	TGTGCCAGCAGACAGGGGATTAGCTCCTATAATTCACCCCTCCACTTT	CASRQGISSYNSPLHF
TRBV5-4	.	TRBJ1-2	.	TGTGCCAGCAGCTTGAGTTTGGGGCGCAGGGACTATGGCTACACCTTC	CASSLSLGRRDYGYTF
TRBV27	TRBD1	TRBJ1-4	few	TGTGCCAGCAGTTTATTTGGGGACAGGGTCGACGAAAAACTGTTTTTT	CASSLFGDRVDEKLFF
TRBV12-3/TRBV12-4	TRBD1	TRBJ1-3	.	TGTGCCAACACAGGGGTTGGAAACACCATATATTTT	CANTGVGNTIYF
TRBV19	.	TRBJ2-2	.	TGTGCCAGTAGTATAGTGGAGGGAATCGGGGAGCTGTTTTTT	CASSIVEGIGELFF
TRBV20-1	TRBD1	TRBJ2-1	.	TGCAGTGAAGCAGGGGGTCATGAGCAGTTCTTC	CSEAGGHEQFF
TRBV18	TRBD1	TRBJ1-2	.	TGTGCCAGCTCACCAACTAGACAGGGGGACTATGGCTACACCTTC	CASSPTRQGDYGYTF
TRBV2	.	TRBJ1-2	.	TGTGCCAGCTCCAAGGACATAGGGGTCGGCTACACCTTC	CASSKDIGVGYTF
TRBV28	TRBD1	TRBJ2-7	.	TGTGCCAGCAGTTCTGACGGACAGGGTTGGTCCTACGAGCAGTACTTC	CASSSDGQGWSYEQYF